Shown below are 25 T cell receptor beta chains from a single sample sequenced in a study of CD8 T cells in Susac syndrome. After extraction with the RNeasy kit, roughly 0.5 to 1 ug of the RNA was reverse transcribed using random hexamers. A single record per CDR3 protein comes from TCRdb applying MiXCR to the immunoSEQ multiplex PCR reads. The sample carries some 150,000 distinct CDR3 sequences, about 95% recorded once. What was sequenced was CD8+ T cells from PBMCs. These TCRs come from a human donor with multiple sclerosis.

J is TRBJ1-5 and V is TRBV7-8, with 8 bases that match TRBD1. CDR3 length: 16 amino acids. Trimming at V came to 3 bases and at J to 4 bases, leaving 8 bases not matched to a gene. Germline assignment: CDR1 SGHVS and CDR2 FQNEAQ. The CDR3 DNA sequence: TGTGCCAGCAGCTTGGGCGGACAGGGAGGTAATCAGCCCCAGCATTTT. Translation: CASSLGGQGGNQPQHF.

The chain is built from TRBV7-9 and TRBJ1-2; the match to TRBD1 covers 9 bases. Trimming took 11 bases from V and 3 from J; bases not matched to a gene: 10. This CDR3 contains 14 residues. Germline assignment: CDR1 SEHNR and CDR2 FQNEAQ (reference sequence). The CDR3 bases are TGTGCCTGGCGCGGGACAGGGTTAGACTATGGCTACACCTTC. It is translated as CAWRGTGLDYGYTF.

This clonotype has a single count. The chain links TRBV29-1 to TRBJ2-3; D is uncertain. Trimming left V 8 bases short and J 3 bases short, with 6 bases between. The CDR3 totals 10 residues. From germline, CDR1 is SQVTM and CDR2 ANQGSEA. DNA of the CDR3: TGCAGCTCCCAGACAGATACGCAGTATTTT. Protein: CSSQTDTQYF.

This sequence joins TRBV30 and TRBJ1-2; D is perhaps TRBD1 (6 bases). Germline CDR1 GTSNPN, CDR2 SVGIG (reference sequence). CDR3 length: 16 residues. The germline V and J ends were trimmed by 3 bases and 7 bases, with 24 bases remaining between them. The chain's CDR3 is CAWRARGPAGEGGYTF. CDR3 in DNA: TGTGCCTGGAGAGCCAGGGGTCCCGCCGGAGAGGGTGGCTACACCTTC.

The chain couples TRBV7-8 to TRBJ2-5; D uncertain. The CDR3 loop spans 16 amino acids. V shed 1 base and J shed 1 base, with 13 bases lying between them. The germline V gene has CDR1 SGHVS and CDR2 FQNEAQ. The CDR3 sequence: CASSLGVTDFQETQYF. CDR3 nucleotides: TGTGCCAGCAGCTTAGGGGTCACGGATTTCCAAGAGACCCAGTACTTC.

Only one count was recorded for this clonotype. This rearrangement joins TRBV9 to TRBJ2-2; 8 bases align to TRBD1. After removal of 7 bases from V and 6 bases from J, the junction contained 8 bases not matched to a gene. The CDR3 totals 14 residues. Per germline, CDR1 SGDLS and CDR2 YYNGEE. In DNA, the CDR3 is TGTGCCAGCGGCGGACAGGGAGGAGCCGGGGAGCTGTTTTTT. The encoded protein is CASGGQGGAGELFF. The entire variable domain, with the rest obtained from reference TRBV9 and TRBJ2-2, is as follows: DSGVTQTPKHLITATGQRVTLRCSPRSGDLSVYWYQQSLDQGLQFLIQYYNGEERAKGNILERFSAQQFPDLHSELNLSSLELGDSALYFCASGGQGGAGELFFGEGSRLTVL.

The chain employs TRBV7-8 and TRBJ2-7; maybe TRBD1 (5 bases). Germline V gene data show CDR1 as SGHVS and CDR2 as FQNEAQ. Trimming left V 2 bases short and J 6 bases short, with 14 bases between. The length of the CDR3 is 14 residues. CDR3 sequence: CASSLLALGPEQYF. CDR3 nucleotides: TGTGCCAGCAGCTTATTGGCCCTGGGGCCCGAGCAGTACTTC.

The chain carries TRBV30 and TRBJ2-5, with 9 bases fitting TRBD1. V lost 1 base and J lost 5; bases outside the gene matches: 5. This CDR3 contains 14 residues. The germline gives CDR1 GTSNPN, CDR2 SVGIG (reference sequence). In nucleotides, the CDR3 is TGTGCCTGGAGTGCGGGACAGGGTCACGAGACCCAGTACTTC. As protein: CAWSAGQGHETQYF.

The V gene is TRBV20-1, the J gene TRBJ2-5; TRBD2 matches 7 bases. This CDR3 contains 15 residues. Looked up from germline, CDR1 is DFQATT and CDR2 is SNEGSKA (reference sequence). The V segment lost 0 bases and the J segment 2 bases; nucleotides outside the gene matches: 6. CDR3 in DNA: TGCAGTGCTAGAGATCTGGGACTACCACAAGAGACCCAGTACTTC. As protein: CSARDLGLPQETQYF.

This clonotype was detected only once. J is TRBJ2-7 and V is TRBV3-1, with 7 bases that match TRBD1. Germline V gives CDR1 LGHDT, CDR2 YNNKEL (reference sequence). The CDR3 loop spans 14 amino acids. Trimming cost V 5 bases and J 0 bases; bases outside gene matches: 4. This CDR3 is CASSETGFSYEQYF. For the CDR3, the DNA is TGTGCCAGCAGCGAGACAGGGTTCTCCTACGAGCAGTACTTC.

This clonotype appeared once. This sequence joins TRBV7-2 and TRBJ2-1; the match to TRBD2 covers 11 bases. The trim removed 9 bases at V and 12 bases at J, leaving 7 bases unmatched. The length of the CDR3 is 12 residues. CDR1 is SGHTA and CDR2 is FQGNSA in the germline V gene. This chain's CDR3 is CASPIAGGLQFF. The CDR3 DNA reads as TGTGCCAGTCCAATAGCGGGGGGGTTGCAGTTCTTC.

This clonotype was observed a few times. The chain couples TRBV12-3 or TRBV12-4 to TRBJ2-1; D gene uncertain. The germline V and J ends were trimmed by 5 bases and 1 base, with 6 bases remaining between them. CDR3 length: 13 amino acids. CDR3 coding DNA: TGTGCCAGCAGTCCCCCATCCTACAATGAGCAGTTCTTC. Residues: CASSPPSYNEQFF.

This chain uses TRBV29-1 with TRBJ2-5; unclear D gene. The germline V gene encodes CDR1 SQVTM and CDR2 ANQGSEA. The CDR3 consists of 13 residues. The V end lost 6 bases, the J end lost 3 bases, and 14 bases lay between the germline ends. Written as DNA, the CDR3 is TGCAGCGTAAAGGACCCCTTGAAAGAGACCCAGTACTTC. Translating it yields CSVKDPLKETQYF.

The rearrangement links TRBV29-1 to TRBJ1-3, with D unresolved. V was cut by 5 bases and J by 0 bases, with 8 bases left in between. From germline, CDR1 is SQVTM and CDR2 ANQGSEA. This CDR3 is 13 amino acids long. CDR3 sequence reads: CSVQRISGNTIYF. In DNA, the CDR3 is TGCAGCGTTCAGAGGATCTCTGGAAACACCATATATTTT.

The chain has TRBV5-1 and TRBJ1-2, with D possibly matching TRBD1 (5 bases). Per the germline V gene, CDR1 is SGHRS and CDR2 is YFSETQ. V was pared by 4 bases and J by 0 bases, with 16 bases between. The CDR3 runs 16 residues. The CDR3 region is CASSSEPGPTNYGYTF. DNA of the CDR3: TGCGCCAGCAGCAGTGAGCCGGGACCCACTAACTATGGCTACACCTTC.

The chain recombines TRBV9 with TRBJ2-5, with D maybe TRBD1 (6 bases). CDR1 and CDR2 from the germline V gene are SGDLS and YYNGEE. The CDR3 sequence is 15 residues long. Trimming pared 0 bases from V and 4 bases from J, leaving 13 bases between. CDR3 nucleotides: TGTGCCAGCAGCGTAGGGCAGGGGCCCCCAGAGACCCAGTACTTC. This codes for CASSVGQGPPETQYF.

A single count supports this clonotype. The CDR3 bases are TGCAGTGCTCGGTCCGGACCTTACGAGCAGTACTTC. It specifies CSARSGPYEQYF. This chain joins TRBV20-1 and TRBJ2-7; D is ambiguous. The CDR3 totals 12 residues. The V end was cut by 5 bases, the J end by 4 bases, with 12 bases between. Germline-derived CDR1 and CDR2 are DFQATT and SNEGSKA (reference sequence).

The rearrangement joins TRBV7-9 to TRBJ2-3; D tentatively fits TRBD1 or TRBD2 (5 bases each). Germline V gene data show CDR1 as SEHNR and CDR2 as FQNEAQ (reference sequence). CDR3 length: 15 residues. Trimming stripped 5 bases from V and 7 bases from J, with 19 bases between. CDR3 sequence: CASSPAGTPGNTQYF. CDR3 DNA: TGTGCCAGCAGCCCCGCCGGGACCCCGGGAAATACGCAGTATTTT. The full variable domain, rest sourced from reference TRBV7-9 and TRBJ2-3, is DTGVSQNPRHKITKRGQNVTFRCDPISEHNRLYWYRQTLGQGPEFLTYFQNEAQLEKSRLLSDRFSAERPKGSFSTLEIQRTEQGDSAMYLCASSPAGTPGNTQYFGPGTRLTVL.

The gene calls are TRBV5-6 and TRBJ2-7; possible D gene TRBD1, 6 bases. CDR1 and CDR2 from the germline V gene are SGHDT and YYEEEE. With 3 bases removed from V and 6 bases from J, the gap between germline ends came to 16 bases. The CDR3 length is 14 residues. The CDR3 nucleotides read TGTGCCAGCAGCTCTCCTCGGTTAGGGGGCGAGCAGTACGTC. Residues: CASSSPRLGGEQYV.

The chain is built from TRBV29-1 and TRBJ2-7; the match to TRBD2 covers 8 bases. Germline loops: CDR1 SQVTM, CDR2 ANQGSEA. After removal of 8 bases from V and 6 bases from J, the junction contained 12 bases not matched to a gene. This CDR3 comprises 13 residues. CDR3 nucleotides: TGCAGCATCTCCAGGCGGGGGGAGGTCGAGCAGTACTTC. Its translation: CSISRRGEVEQYF.

Points on this clonotype: One end of the junction varies from germline; a read error may be responsible. The chain employs TRBV3-1 and TRBJ2-7; no definite D call. The CDR3 is 12 amino acids. Germline assignment: CDR1 LGHDT and CDR2 YNNKEL (reference sequence). This CDR3 reads CASNQGIYEQYF. CDR3 bases: TGTGCCAGCAACCAAGGGATCTACGAGCAGTACTTC.

The chain recombines TRBV13 with TRBJ2-2; unclear D gene. The CDR3 has 13 amino acids. The germline V and J ends were trimmed by 3 bases and 4 bases, with 6 bases remaining between them. Per the germline V gene, CDR1 is PRHDT and CDR2 is FYEKMQ (reference sequence). The CDR3 DNA reads TGTGCCAGCAGCTTGGCTAGCACCGGGGAGCTGTTTTTT. Residues: CASSLASTGELFF. Variable domain in full (rest from reference TRBV13 and TRBJ2-2): AAGVIQSPRHLIKEKRETATLKCYPIPRHDTVYWYQQGPGQDPQFLISFYEKMQSDKGSIPDRFSAQQFSDYHSELNMSSLELGDSALYFCASSLASTGELFFGEGSRLTVL.

The chain has TRBV6-5 and TRBJ1-1, with D hard to call. Germline V lookup: CDR1 MNHEY, CDR2 SVGAGI. The CDR3 is made up of 18 amino acids. Trimming cost V 0 bases and J 0 bases, with 17 bases left between them. CDR3 sequence reads: CASSYSEEGRILNTEAFF. For the CDR3, the DNA is TGTGCCAGCAGTTACTCCGAGGAAGGACGGATCTTGAACACTGAAGCTTTCTTT.

The chain couples TRBV19 to TRBJ1-2; no firm D call. The CDR3 is 13 residues long. Trimming stripped 7 bases from V and 4 bases from J, with 13 bases between. CDR1 is LNHDA and CDR2 is SQIVND in the germline V gene (reference sequence). Written as DNA, the CDR3 is TGTGCCAGTAACCTCGGCGGGTTCTATGGCTACACCTTC. It encodes CASNLGGFYGYTF.

The table lists this clonotype with a count of one. The V gene is TRBV3-1, the J gene TRBJ1-1; D unresolved. Germline values: CDR1 LGHDT, CDR2 YNNKEL (reference sequence). V was pared by 1 base and J by 8 bases, with 8 bases between. The CDR3 sequence is 12 residues long. As DNA, the CDR3 is TGTGCCAGCAGCCAAGGACTGTTAGAAGCTTTCTTT. Translated: CASSQGLLEAFF.